Below are 16 T cell receptor beta chains sequenced from a single sample in a study of blood T cell repertoires in COVID-19. Measured with immunoSEQ multiplex PCR; TCRdb has only the in-frame clones, and not every one. The data hold 100,000 or so clones, with about four fifths observed a single time. Sequenced: peripheral blood. The receptors were sampled from a man between 65 and 85 years old with active or convalescent COVID-19.

The chain joins TRBV28 to TRBJ1-5; D ambiguous. Germline lookup yields CDR1 MDHEN and CDR2 SYDVKM. The CDR3 has 16 amino acids. V lost 2 bases and J 6 bases, leaving 17 bases between the germline ends. The CDR3: CASSLMFPPRGQPQHF. The CDR3, as DNA: TGTGCCAGCAGTTTAATGTTCCCCCCTCGCGGTCAGCCCCAGCATTTT.

The chain combines TRBV28 with TRBJ1-2, with 7 bases identical to TRBD1. Germline V gene lookup returns CDR1 MDHEN and CDR2 SYDVKM. CDR3 length equals 12 residues. Trimming at V came to 7 bases and at J to 7 bases, leaving 6 bases not matched to a gene. The CDR3 DNA reads TGTGCCAGCACCACAGGGGTCATTGGCTACACCTTC. It codes for CASTTGVIGYTF.

The chain employs TRBV27 and TRBJ2-7, with TRBD2 identical over 10 bases. With V trimmed by 3 bases and J by 3 bases, 2 bases remained unmatched. This CDR3 has 14 amino acids. The V gene's germline CDR1 is MNHEY and CDR2 SMNVEV (reference sequence). This CDR3 reads CASSFKRGGYEQYF. In DNA, the CDR3 is TGTGCCAGCAGTTTCAAGCGGGGGGGCTACGAGCAGTACTTC.

This clone appeared once. V gene TRBV5-1 combines with J gene TRBJ2-3; 7 bases align to TRBD1. V trimming: 4 bases; J trimming: 2 bases; junction bases outside the gene matches: 4. This CDR3 region has 14 residues. Per the germline V gene, CDR1 is SGHRS and CDR2 is YFSETQ. The CDR3 DNA reads TGCGCCAGCAGCCCCGGGACAGACACAGATACGCAGTATTTT. Protein product: CASSPGTDTDTQYF.

V usage is TRBV6-1 and J usage is TRBJ1-6, with 10 positions matching TRBD1. V gave up 3 bases and J gave up 8 bases; unmatched junction bases: 4. CDR3 length equals 15 residues. Germline CDR1 and CDR2: MNHNS and SASEGT. CDR3 in amino acids: CASSDGQGGDSPLHF. The DNA of the CDR3 is TGTGCCAGCAGTGATGGACAGGGGGGTGATTCACCCCTCCACTTT.

The rearrangement uses TRBV29-1 and TRBJ1-1, with a possible D match to TRBD1 (5 bases). Germline loops: CDR1 SQVTM, CDR2 ANQGSEA. The V and J ends lost 4 bases and 1 base respectively, with 10 bases between them. The CDR3 is made up of 13 amino acids. CDR3: CSVGQLTNTEAFF. CDR3 sequence (DNA): TGCAGCGTTGGACAGTTAACGAACACTGAAGCTTTCTTT.

The J gene is TRBJ1-1, the V gene TRBV2; D unresolved. Per the germline V gene, CDR1 is SNHLY and CDR2 is FYNNEI. Trimming pared 6 bases from V and 3 bases from J, leaving 11 bases between. The length of the CDR3 is 13 residues. CDR3: CASSPESYTEAFF. CDR3 DNA: TGTGCCAGCAGCCCGGAGAGTTACACTGAAGCTTTCTTT.

CDR3 in DNA: TGTGCCAGCAGCTTGATCGGACATACCACAGATACGCAGTATTTT. Encoded protein: CASSLIGHTTDTQYF. V gene TRBV5-5 combines with J gene TRBJ2-3; D might be TRBD1 (5 bases). The V gene lost 1 base and the J gene lost 2 bases, with 11 bases spanning the gap. The germline V gene has CDR1 SGHKS and CDR2 YYEKEE (reference sequence). The CDR3 contains 15 residues.

This chain connects TRBV21-1 to TRBJ2-3; no DNA check was done on the table's D call, TRBD1. TRBV21-1 represents a pseudogene. This CDR3 has 15 residues. CDR3 residues: CASSTSRQGRNTQYF. The DNA of the CDR3 is TGTGCCAGCAGCACTTCCCGACAGGGTAGGAATACGCAGTATTTT.

V gene TRBV6-6 combines with J gene TRBJ1-3; D ambiguous. Germline values: CDR1 MNHNY, CDR2 SVGAGI (reference sequence). The V gene lost 0 bases and the J gene lost 0 bases, with 9 bases spanning the gap. The CDR3 is 16 residues long. Here the CDR3 reads CASSYSEPRSGNTIYF. CDR3 nucleotides: TGTGCCAGCAGTTACTCGGAGCCTCGCTCTGGAAACACCATATATTTT.

For the CDR3, the DNA is TGTGCCAGCAGCTTGGAACAGGGGGTGGGTCAGCCCCAGCATTTT. Encoded protein: CASSLEQGVGQPQHF. The chain combines TRBV5-6 with TRBJ1-5; TRBD1 aligns across 8 bases. This CDR3 contains 15 residues. The V segment lost 0 bases and the J segment 6 bases; nucleotides outside the gene matches: 5. Germline values: CDR1 SGHDT, CDR2 YYEEEE.

The chain employs TRBV27 and TRBJ2-7; TRBD1 might be the D (6 bases). This CDR3 spans 17 amino acids. Germline CDR1 reads MNHEY; CDR2 reads SMNVEV (reference sequence). V dropped 5 bases and J dropped 0 bases, with 20 bases sitting between them. CDR3: CASSPLGRQVRSYEQYF. In nucleotides, the CDR3 is TGTGCCAGCAGTCCCTTAGGGAGACAGGTCCGCTCCTACGAGCAGTACTTC.

This chain links TRBV5-5 with TRBJ2-7, with 7 bases that match TRBD1. Germline trimming cut 4 bases from V and 6 bases from J; bases unmatched to any gene: 13. This CDR3 is 15 amino acids long. The germline gives CDR1 SGHKS, CDR2 YYEKEE (reference sequence). DNA for the CDR3: TGTGCCAGCAGCCTGTACCGGGACAGAGCTCCCGAGCAGTACTTC. Translation: CASSLYRDRAPEQYF.

The rearrangement uses TRBV5-5 and TRBJ1-1; D gene unclear. CDR1 is SGHKS and CDR2 is YYEKEE in the germline V gene (reference sequence). The CDR3 extends over 14 amino acids. V lost 0 bases and J lost 4, with 10 bases in between. The CDR3 loop reads CASSLESRATEAFF. CDR3 coding DNA: TGTGCCAGCAGCTTGGAGTCGCGGGCCACTGAAGCTTTCTTT.

This CDR3 is CASSPDTAYGYTF. CDR3 nucleotide sequence: TGTGCCAGCAGCCCGGACACCGCCTATGGCTACACCTTC. The chain joins TRBV28 to TRBJ1-2, with D possibly matching TRBD1 (5 bases). Looked up from germline, CDR1 is MDHEN and CDR2 is SYDVKM. V gave up 6 bases and J gave up 4 bases, with 12 bases separating them. The CDR3 is 13 residues long.

The chain links TRBV6-1 to TRBJ2-7; TRBD2 is a possible D gene (6 bases). The CDR3 is made up of 16 amino acids. Trimming stripped 4 bases from V and 1 base from J, with 17 bases between. The germline CDR1 and CDR2 sequences are MNHNS and SASEGT. The CDR3 reads CASSGWFGGLSYEQYF. The CDR3 nucleotides are TGTGCCAGCAGTGGCTGGTTCGGGGGACTTTCCTACGAGCAGTACTTC.